The T cell receptor (beta chain) described here comes from a study of regulatory T cells in long-lasting Graves disease. Time point: newly diagnosed GD, antithyroid drugs for less than 3 months. Isolated PBMC RNA provided the starting material for the TCR library. Investigators report Graves' disease was diagnosed under American Thyroid Association guidelines. Tubes containing EDTA received 8 to 9.5 milliliters of drawn peripheral blood. This CDR3 is built from 16 residues. The germline V gene encodes CDR1 MNHNS and CDR2 SASEGT. The junction had 14 bases not matched to a gene; V was cut back by 7 bases and J by 4 bases. Study-wide findings and caveats: Persistent Graves' patients possessed reduced TCR diversity relative to recently diagnosed ones.

iRepertoire HTBI primers and Arm-PCR of CDR3 regions built TCR beta libraries. TCRdb reprocessed the multiplex PCR reads via MiXCR and lists one record per CDR3 protein. The sample lists over 500,000 distinct CDR3 sequences, 15% to 20% occurring once. This clonotype appeared a few times. No antigen is known for it. The data also belong to a second study, concerning T cells in Graves' hyperthyroidism and ophthalmopathy. From that report: Most thyroid clonotypes expanded above 0.001 were also detected in blood.

The sample consisted of peripheral blood mononuclear cells (PBMCs), taken at new diagnosis, from a patient treated with antithyroid drugs. The J gene is TRBJ1-2, the V gene TRBV6-1, with TRBD1 identical over 8 bases. This receptor was taken from a man between 18 and 29 years old with Graves disease. This CDR3 reads CASNRGDSVYPYGYTF. Written as DNA, the CDR3 is TGTGCCAGCAACAGGGGGGACTCCGTGTACCCCTATGGCTACACCTTC.